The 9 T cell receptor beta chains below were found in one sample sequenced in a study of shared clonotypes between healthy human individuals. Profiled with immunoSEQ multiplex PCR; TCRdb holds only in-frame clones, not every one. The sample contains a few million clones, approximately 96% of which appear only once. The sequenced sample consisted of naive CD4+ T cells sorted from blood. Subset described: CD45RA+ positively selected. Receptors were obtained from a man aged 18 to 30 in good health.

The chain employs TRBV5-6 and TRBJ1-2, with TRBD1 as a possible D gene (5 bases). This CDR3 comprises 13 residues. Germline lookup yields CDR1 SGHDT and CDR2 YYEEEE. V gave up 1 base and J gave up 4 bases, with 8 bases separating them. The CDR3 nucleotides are TGTGCCAGCAGCTTGACAGGACTCTATGGCTACACCTTC. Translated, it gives CASSLTGLYGYTF.

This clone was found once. The CDR3 nucleotides read TGTGCCAGCTCACTAGCGGTCCAAACGGGAAATGAGCAGTTCTTC. Its protein is CASSLAVQTGNEQFF. This chain uses TRBV18 with TRBJ2-1; a weak D match, TRBD2 (6 bases). The CDR3 has 15 residues. The V and J ends lost 4 bases and 7 bases respectively, with 17 bases between them. Germline assignment: CDR1 KGHSH and CDR2 LQKENI.

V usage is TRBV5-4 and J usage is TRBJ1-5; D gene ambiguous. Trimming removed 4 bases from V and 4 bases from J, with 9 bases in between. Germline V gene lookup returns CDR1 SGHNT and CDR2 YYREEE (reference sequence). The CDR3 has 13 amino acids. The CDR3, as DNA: TGTGCCAGCAGCCCGGACGGAAATCAGCCCCAGCATTTT. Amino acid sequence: CASSPDGNQPQHF.

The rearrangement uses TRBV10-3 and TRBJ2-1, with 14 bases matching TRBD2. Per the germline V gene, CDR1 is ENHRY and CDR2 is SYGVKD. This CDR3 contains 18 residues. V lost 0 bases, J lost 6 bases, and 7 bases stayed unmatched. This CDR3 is CAISESGLAGEVVNEQFF. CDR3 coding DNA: TGTGCCATCAGTGAGTCGGGACTAGCGGGAGAGGTGGTCAATGAGCAGTTCTTC.

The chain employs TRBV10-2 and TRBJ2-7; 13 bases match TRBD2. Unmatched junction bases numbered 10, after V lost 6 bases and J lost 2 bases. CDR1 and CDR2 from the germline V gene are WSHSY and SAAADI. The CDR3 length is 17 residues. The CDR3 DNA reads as TGCGCCAGCAGCCCCTCCGGACTAGCGGGAGAGACCTACGAGCAGTACTTC. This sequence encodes CASSPSGLAGETYEQYF.

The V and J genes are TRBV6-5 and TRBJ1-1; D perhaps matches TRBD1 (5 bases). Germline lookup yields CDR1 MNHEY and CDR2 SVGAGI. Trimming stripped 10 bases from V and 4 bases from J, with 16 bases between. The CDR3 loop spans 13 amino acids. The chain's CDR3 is CATERGRSTEAFF. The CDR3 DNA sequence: TGTGCCACAGAACGGGGCCGGAGCACTGAAGCTTTCTTT.

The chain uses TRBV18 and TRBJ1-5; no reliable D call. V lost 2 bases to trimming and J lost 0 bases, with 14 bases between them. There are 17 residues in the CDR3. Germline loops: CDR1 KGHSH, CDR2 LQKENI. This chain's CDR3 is CASSPFSRGYSNQPQHF. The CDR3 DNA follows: TGTGCCAGCTCACCATTTTCTCGAGGTTATAGCAATCAGCCCCAGCATTTT.

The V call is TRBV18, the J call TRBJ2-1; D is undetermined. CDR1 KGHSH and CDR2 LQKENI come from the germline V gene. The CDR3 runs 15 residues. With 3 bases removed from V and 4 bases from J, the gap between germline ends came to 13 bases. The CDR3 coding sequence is TGTGCCAGCTCACCCCCCAGCCAAAATTACAATGAGCAGTTCTTC. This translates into CASSPPSQNYNEQFF. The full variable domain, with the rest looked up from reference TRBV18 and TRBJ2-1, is NAGVMQNPRHLVRRRGQEARLRCSPMKGHSHVYWYRQLPEEGLKFMVYLQKENIIDESGMPKERFSAEFPKEGPSILRIQQVVRGDSAAYFCASSPPSQNYNEQFFGPGTRLTVL.

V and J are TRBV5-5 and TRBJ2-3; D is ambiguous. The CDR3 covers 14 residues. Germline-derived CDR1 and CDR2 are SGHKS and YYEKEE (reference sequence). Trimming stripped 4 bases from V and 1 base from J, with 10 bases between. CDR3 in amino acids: CASSPGPRTDTQYF. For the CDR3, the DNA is TGTGCCAGCAGCCCTGGGCCACGCACAGATACGCAGTATTTT.